This record looks at one T cell receptor beta chain sequence and its context. No antigen is known for it. One end of the junction does not line up with germline, which may come from a read error. These data come from a study of read filtering for tumor transcriptome and immune sequencing (dated by TCRdb to 2020 to 2022). Study-level background: Of the patients in the cohort, fewer than 20 were male and roughly 15 were female, and their mean age was about 70 years, with a range of roughly 47 to 80. By revised international staging, 8 or 9 patients were R-ISS I, under 20 were R-ISS II and more than five were R-ISS III. After DNase treatment, whole-transcriptome libraries were prepared with the TruSeq RNA Access Library Prep Kit. Per sample, about 4.05 to 11 million TCR-region mapped reads were obtained with IR-seq, compared with only roughly 80 to 1,300 with RNA-seq. TCR repertoires obtained by targeted immune repertoire sequencing and by bulk whole-transcriptome sequencing performed on the same bone marrow samples were compared. One of the main goals was to work out a read-filtering strategy for immune repertoire data, in particular whether clonotypes backed by only a single read should be removed. What the research found in general, with its limitations: In IR-seq, roughly four fifths of clonotypes but 3.5% to 4% of total reads were represented by single-read clonotypes, whereas in RNA-seq, about 75% of clonotypes and more than 35% of reads were represented by single-read clonotypes. When single-read clonotypes were removed, the proportions of shared clonotypes in IR-seq and RNA-seq correlated more strongly. Compared with RNA-seq, IR-seq captured clonotypes at much greater depth and more reliably, and a smaller IR-seq throughput was enough to identify most of the shared clonotypes. Rather than purified T cells, the sorted CD138-negative fraction was a mixed bone marrow immune population.

The Immunoverse kit was used to build TCR libraries from about 400 ng RNA, with molecular barcoded adaptors covering alpha/delta and beta/gamma chains. The same RNA used for transcriptome sequencing was used for TCR library preparation. TCR libraries were sequenced on an Illumina HiSeq 4000 with 2 x 150 cycles. Per the authors' processing: With MiXCR, TCR reads were aligned to human V, D, J and C references and assembled into CDR3 clonotypes, with quality filtering and error correction included. The tcR package in R was used for analysis of clonotype counts and gene usage diversity. For inspection of raw mapping reads, RNA-seq reads were mapped by STAR aligner version 2.5.3a onto GRCh37 of the human genome. To test the effect of sequencing depth on detected clonotypes, IR-seq fastq files were randomly downsampled using Seqtk 1.3. The public reads were run again by TCRdb, first through fastp at Q25 and then through MiXCR, and only productive beta chains were kept. When rows share a CDR3 protein, they turn into one entry using the most common DNA and genes. These V and J calls derive from TCRdb rather than the authors' analysis. A total of around 140,000 distinct CDR3 sequences appear in this sample, around 14% of them only once. 8.4% of the sample comes from the top ten.

From the germline V gene, CDR1 is SQVTM and CDR2 is ANQGSEA. From the cysteine through the phenylalanine, the CDR3 covers 13 amino acids. The only DNA kept is the CDR3, 39 bases in frame from the first base. Each patient had bone marrow sampled at the time of active disease. Ficoll-Hypaque density gradient centrifugation was used to isolate the bone marrow mononuclear cells. Myeloma plasma cells were removed and CD138-negative cells were obtained by negative selection following labeling with CD138 magnetic microbeads on a MACS separator. The purity of the isolated cells was checked by flow cytometry with CD138 antibodies on an Attune NxT. TRIzol reagent was used to extract total RNA, which was then quantified with a NanoDrop spectrophotometer. For each patient, the CD138-negative bone marrow sample underwent paired RNA-seq and IR-seq.

What was sequenced was a population of CD138-negative cells sorted from bone marrow. The cell subset or site label for this specimen denotes: bone marrow mononuclear cells depleted of CD138+ plasma/myeloma cells by negative magnetic selection. The sequence was obtained from a donor over 35 with multiple myeloma. Recombination joined TRBV29-1 with TRBJ2-1; the D segment cannot be called with confidence. The nucleotides are TGCAGCGTAGTCAGGCTCTCCTACAACGAGCAGTTCTTC. This encodes CSVVRLSYNEQFF.